The TCR beta chain described here comes from a study of cytomegalovirus exposure and HLA in healthy donors. The germline V and J ends were trimmed by 10 bases and 0 bases, with 19 bases remaining between them. CDR1 is ENHRY, CDR2 SYGVKD, per germline. The CDR3 totals 16 residues. Overall study findings and caveats: It was reported in a later analysis that an Asian-associated ancestry cluster showed fewer N-insertions than the approximately 670-donor mean. CMV antigen specificity was confirmed in vitro for three CMV-associated chains.

Unrecorded immune exposure was likely among donors, who were nominally healthy when sampled. PCR used 60 Vbeta primers and 13 Jbeta primers. In the authors' methods: Per a later analysis, the number of unique TCR beta chains was roughly 80 million, of which 9 million to 14 million were shared. Generated by immunoSEQ multiplex PCR, the TCRdb table keeps only in-frame clones and is missing some. Clone size and V and J calls were adopted from that table, with D and trimming inferred from the DNA. The table shows over 150,000 clones, with around 79% occurring only once. Points on this clone: Its antigen is unidentified.

This TCR was sampled from a man aged 35 to 55 in good health and CMV-seronegative. Sequences were obtained from PBMCs. The chain recombines TRBV10-3 with TRBJ1-5; D is unresolved. The DNA of the CDR3 is TGTGCCACTCGCCGGGAGCCGGGAGATAGCAATCAGCCCCAGCATTTT. This gives the protein CATRREPGDSNQPQHF.